Below are 24 T cell receptor beta chains sequenced from a single sample in a study of cytomegalovirus exposure and HLA in healthy donors. PCR involved 60 Vbeta and 13 Jbeta primers. TCRdb's table, derived via immunoSEQ multiplex PCR, lists solely in-frame clones and lacks some. The repertoire holds 210,000 or so clones, roughly 88% seen once, with 0.71% in the top ten. Input material: PBMCs. These receptors originate from a boy younger than 10 in good health and CMV-seronegative.

This sequence joins TRBV2 and TRBJ2-7; 7 nucleotides line up with TRBD1. The CDR3 is made up of 13 amino acids. Trimming at V came to 10 bases and at J to 4 bases, leaving 10 bases not matched to a gene. CDR1 is SNHLY, CDR2 FYNNEI, per germline. CDR3 sequence (DNA): TGTGCCATCAAGGGGGCAGGCGAATACGAGCAGTACTTC. It yields the protein CAIKGAGEYEQYF.

This clone was found once. The CDR3 spells CAISDGQGHYGYTF. The CDR3 DNA reads as TGTGCCATCAGTGACGGACAGGGGCACTATGGCTACACCTTC. This chain uses TRBV10-3 with TRBJ1-2; 9 bases fit TRBD1. This CDR3 is built from 14 residues. Germline trimming cut 3 bases from V and 3 bases from J; bases unmatched to any gene: 2. CDR1 and CDR2 (germline): ENHRY, SYGVKD.

This clone has a single count. The chain couples TRBV6-1 to TRBJ2-5; D is possibly TRBD2 (6 bases). This CDR3 has 13 amino acids. Germline V gives CDR1 MNHNS, CDR2 SASEGT. V was trimmed by 10 bases and J by 4 bases, leaving 16 bases between them. CDR3 residues: CAILRLDLETQYF. In DNA form, the CDR3 reads TGTGCCATCCTTAGACTAGATCTAGAGACCCAGTACTTC.

The chain couples TRBV29-1 to TRBJ2-7; TRBD1 matches at 9 bases. The CDR3 length is 13 residues. The germline CDR1 and CDR2 sequences are SQVTM and ANQGSEA. The V segment lost 4 bases and the J segment 2 bases; nucleotides outside the gene matches: 3. The CDR3: CSVVGTGTYEQYF. As DNA, the CDR3 is TGCAGCGTTGTTGGGACAGGGACCTACGAGCAGTACTTC.

This clone was counted between two and nine times. The chain joins TRBV2 to TRBJ1-1; 7 bases line up with TRBD1. J gave up 4 bases and V 4 bases, and 6 bases lay outside the gene matches. The CDR3 consists of 14 residues. Germline CDR1 reads SNHLY; CDR2 reads FYNNEI. The CDR3 reads CASSVRTGPTEAFF. The CDR3 DNA reads as TGTGCCAGCAGTGTACGGACAGGACCCACTGAAGCTTTCTTT.

The V gene is TRBV9, the J gene TRBJ2-5; D is possibly TRBD2 (5 bases). Trimming stripped 0 bases from V and 5 bases from J, with 20 bases between. The CDR3 is 17 amino acids. Germline V gene lookup returns CDR1 SGDLS and CDR2 YYNGEE. The DNA for the CDR3 is TGTGCCAGCAGCGTAGGTTGGCGGGCCACCGGCGGGGAGACCCAGTACTTC. Protein product: CASSVGWRATGGETQYF.

The CDR3 here is CASSFSGGLQETQYF. CDR3 in DNA: TGTGCCAGCAGTTTTAGCGGGGGGCTACAAGAGACCCAGTACTTC. The chain employs TRBV5-6 and TRBJ2-5, with 10 bases fitting TRBD2. The V segment lost 5 bases and the J segment 2 bases; nucleotides outside the gene matches: 6. CDR3 length: 15 amino acids. Germline V gene lookup returns CDR1 SGHDT and CDR2 YYEEEE. Using reference TRBV5-6 and TRBJ2-5 for the parts outside the CDR3, the full variable domain is DAGVTQSPTHLIKTRGQQVTLRCSPKSGHDTVSWYQQALGQGPQFIFQYYEEEERQRGNFPDRFSGHQFPNYSSELNVNALLLGDSALYLCASSFSGGLQETQYFGPGTRLLVL.

DNA of the CDR3: TGTGCCAGCAGCCCTCAGACAGGGGCCGCTTACACAGATACGCAGTATTTT. Amino acid sequence: CASSPQTGAAYTDTQYF. The chain carries TRBV9 and TRBJ2-3, with 8 bases matching TRBD1. This CDR3 spans 17 amino acids. J lost 2 bases, V lost 4 bases, and 12 bases had no gene match. The germline gives CDR1 SGDLS, CDR2 YYNGEE. Filled out from reference TRBV9 and TRBJ2-3, the complete variable domain reads DSGVTQTPKHLITATGQRVTLRCSPRSGDLSVYWYQQSLDQGLQFLIQYYNGEERAKGNILERFSAQQFPDLHSELNLSSLELGDSALYFCASSPQTGAAYTDTQYFGPGTRLTVL.

The genes are TRBV12-5 and TRBJ2-1; a weak D match, TRBD2 (5 bases). Germline lookup yields CDR1 LGHNT and CDR2 FRNRAP. Trimming stripped 2 bases from V and 7 bases from J, with 6 bases between. CDR3 length equals 12 residues. This CDR3 reads CASGLRGNEQFF. CDR3 sequence (DNA): TGTGCTAGTGGTTTGAGAGGGAATGAGCAGTTCTTC.

This chain uses TRBV6-1 with TRBJ1-4, with D possibly being TRBD1 (5 bases). CDR1 is MNHNS and CDR2 is SASEGT in the germline V gene. The V and J ends lost 2 bases and 5 bases respectively, with 12 bases between them. The CDR3 spans 15 residues. The CDR3 region is CASSESRVGNEKLFF. Here the CDR3 DNA reads TGTGCCAGCAGTGAAAGCAGGGTGGGGAATGAAAAACTGTTTTTT.

With respect to this clone: Other DNA sequences within the sample encode an identical CDR3. The V gene is TRBV2, the J gene TRBJ2-7, with 8 bases matching TRBD1. CDR1 is SNHLY and CDR2 is FYNNEI in the germline V gene. The CDR3 consists of 13 residues. V gave up 4 bases and J gave up 2 bases; unmatched junction bases: 1. Here the CDR3 DNA reads TGTGCCAGCAGTGGGACAGGGACCTACGAGCAGTACTTC. Translated, it gives CASSGTGTYEQYF.

Note on this clone: This CDR3 is also generated by other DNA sequences in the sample. This chain uses TRBV5-6 with TRBJ2-7; a weak D match, TRBD2 (5 bases). This CDR3 has 15 amino acids. Germline CDR1 reads SGHDT; CDR2 reads YYEEEE. V dropped 2 bases and J dropped 6 bases, with 18 bases sitting between them. This CDR3 is CASSFPLRAPREQYF. CDR3 DNA: TGTGCCAGCAGCTTCCCCCTGAGGGCCCCACGCGAGCAGTACTTC.

V is TRBV7-6 and J is TRBJ2-5; unclear D gene. The germline CDR1 and CDR2 sequences are SGHVS and FNYEAQ. This CDR3 comprises 16 residues. Trimming took off 5 bases at V and 5 bases at J, with 21 bases between the two ends. Here the CDR3 reads CASSPRAVRAAETQYF. Written as DNA, the CDR3 is TGTGCCAGCAGCCCCCGCGCGGTGCGAGCCGCCGAGACCCAGTACTTC.

This clone occurred a few times. CDR3: CASGRGANEQFF. DNA for the CDR3: TGTGCCAGCGGCAGGGGTGCCAATGAGCAGTTCTTC. The chain uses TRBV6-5 and TRBJ2-1; tentatively, D is TRBD1 (6 bases). Trimming left V 8 bases short and J 6 bases short, with 11 bases between. The CDR3 sequence is 12 residues long. Germline V gene lookup returns CDR1 MNHEY and CDR2 SVGAGI.

The chain recombines TRBV5-4 with TRBJ2-1, with 7 nucleotides matching TRBD1. Trimming at V came to 4 bases and at J to 6 bases, leaving 1 base not matched to a gene. There are 12 residues in the CDR3. CDR1 and CDR2 from the germline V gene are SGHNT and YYREEE (reference sequence). CDR3 DNA sequence: TGTGCCAGCAGCCGGGACAGCAATGAGCAGTTCTTC. It codes for CASSRDSNEQFF.

The chain employs TRBV6-5 and TRBJ2-7; possible D gene TRBD2, 6 bases. Germline V CDR1 and CDR2: MNHEY, SVGAGI. The V end was cut by 4 bases, the J end by 10 bases, with 17 bases between. This CDR3 spans 13 amino acids. CDR3 residues: CASSSGRRGEQYF. The CDR3, as DNA: TGTGCCAGCAGTTCGGGACGGAGGGGCGAACAGTACTTC.

The chain carries TRBV30 and TRBJ2-5; D remains ambiguous. Matching the DNA end better, TRBJ2-7 makes the J call doubtful. The CDR3 is 14 residues long. The germline gives CDR1 GTSNPN, CDR2 SVGIG (reference sequence). The CDR3 bases are TGTGCCTGGAGTCGCCTCCCTTTTGCCTACGAGCAGTACTTC. It specifies CAWSRLPFAYEQYF.

In this sample, this clone turned up once. The junction departs from germline at one end; a sequencing error may be responsible. CDR3 amino acids: CASREGQAYSYEQYF. The CDR3 DNA reads as TGTGCCAGCAGGGAAGGACAGGCCTATTCCTACGAGCAGTACTTC. The chain combines TRBV2 with TRBJ2-7, with 7 bases fitting TRBD1. There are 15 residues in the CDR3. Germline V gene lookup returns CDR1 SNHLY and CDR2 FYNNEI.

This rearrangement joins TRBV19 to TRBJ1-1; 8 nucleotides agree with TRBD1. Germline V gene sequence: CDR1 LNHDA, CDR2 SQIVND (reference sequence). The CDR3 is 13 residues long. V shed 5 bases and J 10 bases; nucleotides not matched to a gene: 9. The CDR3 nucleotides are TGTGCCAGTAGTGAGGACAGGGAAGAATTAGCTTTCTTT. Its protein is CASSEDREELAFF.

The V and J genes are TRBV4-1 and TRBJ1-5, with D perhaps TRBD1 (5 bases). Trimming left V 2 bases short and J 6 bases short, with 17 bases between. This CDR3 has 16 residues. Germline V gene sequence: CDR1 MGHRA, CDR2 YSYEKL. For the CDR3, the DNA is TGCGCCAGCAGCCAAAGTGGACACGGAGTGGGTCAGCCCCAGCATTTT. Translating gives CASSQSGHGVGQPQHF.

This clone has only one observation. The chain has TRBV27 and TRBJ2-1, with TRBD1 matching over 7 bases. The CDR3 covers 15 residues. Germline V gives CDR1 MNHEY, CDR2 SMNVEV (reference sequence). The V gene end was trimmed by 3 bases and the J gene end by 3 bases; junction bases not matched to a gene: 5. DNA of the CDR3: TGTGCCAGCAGTTTCGAGGGGGCTGTCTACAATGAGCAGTTCTTC. This codes for CASSFEGAVYNEQFF.

V gene TRBV5-8 combines with J gene TRBJ2-1; 9 bases are shared with TRBD2. J was trimmed by 6 bases and V by 3 bases; bases with no gene match: 10. Germline CDR1 SGHTS, CDR2 YDEGEE. This CDR3 is built from 16 residues. CDR3 loop: CASSSTVAGAFNEQFF. The DNA of the CDR3 is TGTGCCAGCAGCTCGACCGTAGCGGGAGCTTTCAATGAGCAGTTCTTC.

The chain couples TRBV12-5 to TRBJ1-2, with D possibly matching TRBD1 (6 bases). Deletions cut 4 bases from V and 4 bases from J, with 16 bases between. The CDR3 extends over 15 amino acids. CDR1 and CDR2 from the germline V gene are LGHNT and FRNRAP. CDR3 in amino acids: CASGYPGTLPYGYTF. The CDR3 nucleotides are TGTGCTAGTGGTTACCCCGGGACACTTCCCTATGGCTACACCTTC.

The chain carries TRBV14 and TRBJ2-1, with 8 bases that match TRBD2. The ends lost 7 bases at V and 9 bases at J; junction bases unmatched: 11. This CDR3 has 14 residues. Germline V gives CDR1 SGHDN, CDR2 FVKESK. As DNA, the CDR3 is TGTGCCAGCACGGTGTCCGAGCGGGAGACTGAGCAGTTCTTC. Translation gives CASTVSERETEQFF.